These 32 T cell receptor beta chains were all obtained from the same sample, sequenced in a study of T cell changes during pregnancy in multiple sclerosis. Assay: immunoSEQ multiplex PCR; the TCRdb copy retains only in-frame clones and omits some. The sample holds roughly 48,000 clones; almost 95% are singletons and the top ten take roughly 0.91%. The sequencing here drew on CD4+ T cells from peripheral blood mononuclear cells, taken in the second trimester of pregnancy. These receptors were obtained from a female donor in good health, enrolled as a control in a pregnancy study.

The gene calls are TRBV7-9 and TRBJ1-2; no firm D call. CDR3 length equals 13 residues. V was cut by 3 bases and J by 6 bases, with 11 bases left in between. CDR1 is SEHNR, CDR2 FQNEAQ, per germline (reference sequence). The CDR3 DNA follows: TGTGCCAGCAGCTTGTTCGACTCAAATGGCTACACCTTC. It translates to CASSLFDSNGYTF. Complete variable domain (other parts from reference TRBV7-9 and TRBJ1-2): DTGVSQNPRHKITKRGQNVTFRCDPISEHNRLYWYRQTLGQGPEFLTYFQNEAQLEKSRLLSDRFSAERPKGSFSTLEIQRTEQGDSAMYLCASSLFDSNGYTFGSGTRLTVV.

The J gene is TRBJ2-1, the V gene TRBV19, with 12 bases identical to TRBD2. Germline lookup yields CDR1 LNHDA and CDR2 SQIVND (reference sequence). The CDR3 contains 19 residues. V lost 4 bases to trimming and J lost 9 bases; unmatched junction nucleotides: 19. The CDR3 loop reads CASSTKLAGGLSQGGEQFF. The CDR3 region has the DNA TGTGCCAGTAGTACAAAACTAGCGGGAGGCCTTTCGCAAGGGGGTGAGCAGTTCTTC.

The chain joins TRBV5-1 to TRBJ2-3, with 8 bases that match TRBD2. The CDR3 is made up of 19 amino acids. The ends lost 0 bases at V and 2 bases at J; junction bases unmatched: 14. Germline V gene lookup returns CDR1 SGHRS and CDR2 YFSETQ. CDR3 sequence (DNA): TGCGCCAGCAGCTTGGCCGGTGGCGGGGGGTTCCTGAACACAGATACGCAGTATTTT. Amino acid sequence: CASSLAGGGGFLNTDTQYF. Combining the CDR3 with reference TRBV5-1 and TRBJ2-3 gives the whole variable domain KAGVTQTPRYLIKTRGQQVTLSCSPISGHRSVSWYQQTPGQGLQFLFEYFSETQRNKGNFPGRFSGRQFSNSRSEMNVSTLELGDSALYLCASSLAGGGGFLNTDTQYFGPGTRLTVL.

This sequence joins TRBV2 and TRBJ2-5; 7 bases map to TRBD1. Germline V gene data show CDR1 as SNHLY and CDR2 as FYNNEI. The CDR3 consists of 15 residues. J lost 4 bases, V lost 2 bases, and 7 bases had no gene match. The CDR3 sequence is CASSEWQGDRETQYF. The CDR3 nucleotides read TGTGCCAGCAGTGAATGGCAGGGGGACAGAGAGACCCAGTACTTC.

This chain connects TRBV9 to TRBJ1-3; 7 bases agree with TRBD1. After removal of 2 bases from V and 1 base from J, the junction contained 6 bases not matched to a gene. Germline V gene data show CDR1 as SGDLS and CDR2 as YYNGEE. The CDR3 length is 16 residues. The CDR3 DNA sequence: TGTGCCAGCAGCGTCAACAGGGGCGGTTCTGGAAACACCATATATTTT. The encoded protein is CASSVNRGGSGNTIYF.

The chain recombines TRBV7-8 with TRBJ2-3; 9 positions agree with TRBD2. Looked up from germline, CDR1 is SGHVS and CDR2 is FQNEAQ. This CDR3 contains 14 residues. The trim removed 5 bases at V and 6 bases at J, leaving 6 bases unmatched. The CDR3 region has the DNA TGTGCCAGCAGCAGTCTAGCGGGACTGGATACGCAGTATTTT. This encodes CASSSLAGLDTQYF.

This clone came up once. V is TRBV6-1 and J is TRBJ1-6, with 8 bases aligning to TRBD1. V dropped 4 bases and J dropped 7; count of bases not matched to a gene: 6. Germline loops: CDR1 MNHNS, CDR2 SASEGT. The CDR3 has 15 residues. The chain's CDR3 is CASSGSDRVNSPLHF. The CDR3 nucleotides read TGTGCCAGCAGTGGCTCGGACAGGGTAAATTCACCCCTCCACTTT.

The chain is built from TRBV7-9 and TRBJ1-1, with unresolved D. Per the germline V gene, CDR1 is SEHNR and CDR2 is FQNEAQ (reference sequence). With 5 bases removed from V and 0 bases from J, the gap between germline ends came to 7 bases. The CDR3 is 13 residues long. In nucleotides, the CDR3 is TGTGCCAGCAGCCTCGGGATGAACACTGAAGCTTTCTTT. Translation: CASSLGMNTEAFF.

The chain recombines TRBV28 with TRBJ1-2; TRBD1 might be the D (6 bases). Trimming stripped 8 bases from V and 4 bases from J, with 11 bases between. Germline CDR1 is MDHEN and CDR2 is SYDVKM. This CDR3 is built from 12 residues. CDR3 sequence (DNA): TGTGCCAGCGATACAGGGACCTATGGCTACACCTTC. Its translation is CASDTGTYGYTF.

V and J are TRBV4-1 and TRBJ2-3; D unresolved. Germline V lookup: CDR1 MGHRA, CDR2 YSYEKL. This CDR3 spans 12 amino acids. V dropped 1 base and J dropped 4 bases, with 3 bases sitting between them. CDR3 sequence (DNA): TGCGCCAGCAGCCAAGCGGCAGATACGCAGTATTTT. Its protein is CASSQAADTQYF.

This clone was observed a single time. The CDR3 DNA sequence: TGTGCCAGCAGCGGAATAGCGGCCAATGAGCAGTTCTTC. It yields the protein CASSGIAANEQFF. The chain combines TRBV7-9 with TRBJ2-1; TRBD2 might be the D (6 bases). CDR3 length: 13 residues. CDR1 and CDR2 from the germline V gene are SEHNR and FQNEAQ (reference sequence). The ends were cut back, 5 bases at V and 6 bases at J, with 11 bases in the middle.

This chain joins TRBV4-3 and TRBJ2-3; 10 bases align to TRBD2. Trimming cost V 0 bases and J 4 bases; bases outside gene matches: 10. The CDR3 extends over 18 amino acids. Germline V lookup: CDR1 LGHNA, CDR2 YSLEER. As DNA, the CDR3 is TGCGCCAGCAGCCAAGAGCTGGGAACTAGCGGGATCCCAGATACGCAGTATTTT. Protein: CASSQELGTSGIPDTQYF.

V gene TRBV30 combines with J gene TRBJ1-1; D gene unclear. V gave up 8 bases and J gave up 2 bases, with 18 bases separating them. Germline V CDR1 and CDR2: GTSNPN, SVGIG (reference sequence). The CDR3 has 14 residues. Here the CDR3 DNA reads TGTGCCCAAAAACACCCTACAGAAAACACTGAAGCTTTCTTT. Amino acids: CAQKHPTENTEAFF.

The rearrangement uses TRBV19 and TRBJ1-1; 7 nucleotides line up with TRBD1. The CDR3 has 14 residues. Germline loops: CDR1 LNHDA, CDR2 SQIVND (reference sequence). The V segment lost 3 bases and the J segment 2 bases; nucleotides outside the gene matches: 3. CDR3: CASSMGQTNTEAFF. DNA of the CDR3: TGTGCCAGTAGTATGGGACAGACAAACACTGAAGCTTTCTTT. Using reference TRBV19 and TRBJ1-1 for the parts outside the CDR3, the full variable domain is DGGITQSPKYLFRKEGQNVTLSCEQNLNHDAMYWYRQDPGQGLRLIYYSQIVNDFQKGDIAEGYSVSREKKESFPLTVTSAQKNPTAFYLCASSMGQTNTEAFFGQGTRLTVV.

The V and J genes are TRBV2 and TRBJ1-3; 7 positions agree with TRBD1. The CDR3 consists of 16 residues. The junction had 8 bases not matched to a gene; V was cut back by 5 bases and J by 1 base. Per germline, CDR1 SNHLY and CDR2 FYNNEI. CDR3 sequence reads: CASSLRLTGSGNTIYF. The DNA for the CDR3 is TGTGCCAGCAGTCTCCGCCTGACAGGGTCTGGAAACACCATATATTTT.

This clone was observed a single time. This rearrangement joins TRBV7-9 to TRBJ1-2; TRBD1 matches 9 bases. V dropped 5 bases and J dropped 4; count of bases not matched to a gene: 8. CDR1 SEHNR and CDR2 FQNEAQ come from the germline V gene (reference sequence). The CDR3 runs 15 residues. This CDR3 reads CASSGRTGDSYGYTF. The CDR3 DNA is TGTGCCAGCAGCGGTCGGACAGGGGACTCCTATGGCTACACCTTC.

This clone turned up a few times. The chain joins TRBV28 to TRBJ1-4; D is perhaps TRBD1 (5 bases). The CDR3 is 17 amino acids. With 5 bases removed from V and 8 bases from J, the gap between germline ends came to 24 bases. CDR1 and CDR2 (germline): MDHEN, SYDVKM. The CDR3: CASSSPYGRDEGEKLFF. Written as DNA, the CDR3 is TGTGCCAGCAGTAGCCCCTATGGGCGGGACGAGGGGGAAAAACTGTTTTTT.

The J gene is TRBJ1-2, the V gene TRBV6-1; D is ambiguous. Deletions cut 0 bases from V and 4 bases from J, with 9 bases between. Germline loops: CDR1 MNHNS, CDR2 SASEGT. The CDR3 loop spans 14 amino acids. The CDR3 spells CASSEAPLGYGYTF. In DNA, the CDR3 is TGTGCCAGCAGTGAAGCTCCACTTGGCTATGGCTACACCTTC.

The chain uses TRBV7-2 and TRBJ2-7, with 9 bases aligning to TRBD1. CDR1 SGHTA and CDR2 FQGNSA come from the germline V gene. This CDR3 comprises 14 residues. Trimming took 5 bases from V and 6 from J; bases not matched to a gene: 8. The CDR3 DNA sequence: TGTGCCAGCAGCCTGGGGGACAGGGCCGGCGAGCAGTACTTC. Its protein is CASSLGDRAGEQYF.

CDR3: CAISDLNTRAGELFF. The CDR3 DNA follows: TGTGCCATCAGTGATCTCAATACTAGGGCCGGGGAGCTGTTTTTT. The chain joins TRBV10-3 to TRBJ2-2, with a weak D call TRBD2 (5 bases). V lost 3 bases and J lost 6, with 14 bases in between. CDR3 length: 15 residues. Germline values: CDR1 ENHRY, CDR2 SYGVKD.

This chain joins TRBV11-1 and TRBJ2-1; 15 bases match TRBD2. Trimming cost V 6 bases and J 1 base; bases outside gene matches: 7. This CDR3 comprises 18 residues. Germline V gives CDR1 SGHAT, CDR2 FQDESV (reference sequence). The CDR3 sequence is CASRPGLAGGSSYNEQFF. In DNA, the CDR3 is TGTGCCAGCAGACCAGGACTAGCGGGAGGGAGTTCCTACAATGAGCAGTTCTTC. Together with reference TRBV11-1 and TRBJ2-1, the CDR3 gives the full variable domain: EAEVAQSPRYKITEKSQAVAFWCDPISGHATLYWYRQILGQGPELLVQFQDESVVDDSQLPKDRFSAERLKGVDSTLKIQPAELGDSAMYLCASRPGLAGGSSYNEQFFGPGTRLTVL.

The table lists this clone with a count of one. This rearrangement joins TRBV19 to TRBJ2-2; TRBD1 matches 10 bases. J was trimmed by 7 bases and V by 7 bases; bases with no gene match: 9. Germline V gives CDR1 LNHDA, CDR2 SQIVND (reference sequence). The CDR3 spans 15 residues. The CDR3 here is CASNKDRGLGGELFF. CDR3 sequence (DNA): TGTGCCAGTAACAAAGACAGGGGGCTTGGCGGGGAGCTGTTTTTT.

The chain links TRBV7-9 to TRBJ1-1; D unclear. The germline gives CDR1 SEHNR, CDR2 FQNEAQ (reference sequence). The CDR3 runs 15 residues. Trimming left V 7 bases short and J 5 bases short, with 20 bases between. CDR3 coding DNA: TGTGCCAGCATCCTCCGAGAGGGAGGGAGAACTGAAGCTTTCTTT. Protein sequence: CASILREGGRTEAFF.

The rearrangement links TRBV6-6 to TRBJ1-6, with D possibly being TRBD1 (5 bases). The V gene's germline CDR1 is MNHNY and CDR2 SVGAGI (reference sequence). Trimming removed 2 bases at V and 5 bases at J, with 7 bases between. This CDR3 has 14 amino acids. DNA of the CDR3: TGTGCCAGCAGTTACCAGGGCAATAATTCACCCCTCCACTTT. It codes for CASSYQGNNSPLHF.

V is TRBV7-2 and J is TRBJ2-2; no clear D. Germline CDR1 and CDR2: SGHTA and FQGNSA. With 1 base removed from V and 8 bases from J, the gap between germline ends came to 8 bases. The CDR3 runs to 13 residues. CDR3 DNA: TGTGCCAGCAGCTTAGTGTCCTCGGGGGAGCTGTTTTTT. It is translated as CASSLVSSGELFF.

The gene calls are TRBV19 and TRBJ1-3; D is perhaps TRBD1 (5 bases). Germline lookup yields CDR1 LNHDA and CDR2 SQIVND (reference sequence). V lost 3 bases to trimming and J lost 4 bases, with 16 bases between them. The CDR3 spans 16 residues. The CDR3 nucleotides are TGTGCCAGTAGTATCCTGGGGGGTCTCCCAGGAAACACCATATATTTT. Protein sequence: CASSILGGLPGNTIYF.

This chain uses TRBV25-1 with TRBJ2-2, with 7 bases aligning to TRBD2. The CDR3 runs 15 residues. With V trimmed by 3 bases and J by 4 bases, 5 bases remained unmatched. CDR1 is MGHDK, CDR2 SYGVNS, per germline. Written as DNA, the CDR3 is TGTGCCAGCAGTGAGGGGGGGGTAACCACCGGGGAGCTGTTTTTT. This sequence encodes CASSEGGVTTGELFF.

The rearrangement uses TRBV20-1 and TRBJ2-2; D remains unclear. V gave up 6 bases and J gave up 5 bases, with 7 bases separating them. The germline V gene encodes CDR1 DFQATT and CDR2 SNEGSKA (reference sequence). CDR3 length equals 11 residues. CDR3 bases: TGCAGTGCAACTACAACCGGGGAGCTGTTTTTT. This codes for CSATTTGELFF.

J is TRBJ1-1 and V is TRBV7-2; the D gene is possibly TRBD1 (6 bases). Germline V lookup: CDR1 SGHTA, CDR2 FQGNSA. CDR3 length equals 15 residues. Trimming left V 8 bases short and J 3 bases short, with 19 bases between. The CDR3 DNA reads TGTGCCAGCCCCATACCCGGGACATTCCACACTGAAGCTTTCTTT. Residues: CASPIPGTFHTEAFF.

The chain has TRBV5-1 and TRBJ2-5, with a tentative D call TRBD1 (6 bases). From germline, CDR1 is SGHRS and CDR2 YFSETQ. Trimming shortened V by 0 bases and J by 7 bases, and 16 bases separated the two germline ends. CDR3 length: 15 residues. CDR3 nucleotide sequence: TGCGCCAGCAGCTTGGCTCGAGGTCAACAGGGGACCCAGTACTTC. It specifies CASSLARGQQGTQYF.

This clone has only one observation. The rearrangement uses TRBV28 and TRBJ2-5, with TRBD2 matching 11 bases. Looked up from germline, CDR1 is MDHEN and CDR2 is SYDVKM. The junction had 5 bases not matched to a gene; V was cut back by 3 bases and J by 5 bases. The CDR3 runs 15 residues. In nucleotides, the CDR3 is TGTGCCAGCAGTTTTGTAGCGGGGGGGCTGGAGACCCAGTACTTC. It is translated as CASSFVAGGLETQYF.

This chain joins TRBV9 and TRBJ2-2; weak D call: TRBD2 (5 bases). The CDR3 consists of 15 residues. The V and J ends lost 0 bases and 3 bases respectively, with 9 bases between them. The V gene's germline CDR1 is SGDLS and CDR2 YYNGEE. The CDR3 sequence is CASSVGSEYTGELFF. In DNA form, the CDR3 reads TGTGCCAGCAGCGTAGGTAGCGAATACACCGGGGAGCTGTTTTTT.